This entry features one T cell receptor beta chain sequence. This record comes from a study of blood T cell repertoires in COVID-19. In the study overall: The United States, Italy and Spain were the sources of the acute and convalescent COVID-19 samples.

Clones were read by immunoSEQ multiplex PCR, and TCRdb kept only the in-frame ones, dropping some. Of 93,000 or so clones listed, approximately 84% are singletons. CDR1 is LNHDA, CDR2 SQIVND, per germline (reference sequence). The V segment lost 5 bases and the J segment 3 bases; nucleotides outside the gene matches: 6. There are 16 residues in the CDR3. The receptor was derived from a human donor in a cohort sampled during active COVID-19. The sample was peripheral blood. The V and J genes are TRBV19 and TRBJ2-7, with 14 bases fitting TRBD2. This CDR3 is CASSPRGTSGGYEQYF. CDR3 nucleotide sequence: TGTGCCAGTAGTCCTAGGGGGACTAGCGGGGGCTACGAGCAGTACTTC.